This T cell receptor beta chain was profiled in a study of T-cell memory formation after mild COVID-19. CDR1 LNHDA and CDR2 SQIVND come from the germline V gene (reference sequence). The CDR3 has 17 amino acids. V dropped 0 bases and J dropped 0 bases, with 9 bases sitting between them. TCRdb passed the 5' RACE reads through MiXCR, listing each CDR3 protein once. The sample holds 300,000 to 350,000 distinct CDR3 sequences, around an eighth seen once. The chain combines TRBV19 with TRBJ2-6, with a tentative D call TRBD1 (6 bases). The material sequenced was PBMCs or a T cell subset sorted from them (not recorded which). The TCR originated in a man aged 18-30 years who had mild COVID-19 (a few samples of this study predate the infection). Cell type and time point are not known. The CDR3 bases are TGTGCCAGTAGTATAGACGAGGGGGTCTCTGGGGCCAACGTCCTGACTTTC. Residues: CASSIDEGVSGANVLTF.